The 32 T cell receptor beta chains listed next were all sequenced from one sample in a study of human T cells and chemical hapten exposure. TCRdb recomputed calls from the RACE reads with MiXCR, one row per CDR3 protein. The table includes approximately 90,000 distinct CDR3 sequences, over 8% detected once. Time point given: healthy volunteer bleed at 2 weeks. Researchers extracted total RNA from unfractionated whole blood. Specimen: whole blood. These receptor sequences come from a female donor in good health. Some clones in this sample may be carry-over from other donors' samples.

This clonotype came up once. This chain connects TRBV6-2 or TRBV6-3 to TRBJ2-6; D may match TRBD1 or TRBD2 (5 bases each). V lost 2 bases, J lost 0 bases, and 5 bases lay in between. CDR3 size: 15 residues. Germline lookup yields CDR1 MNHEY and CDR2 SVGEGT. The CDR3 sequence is CASSYGGSGANVLTF. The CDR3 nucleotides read TGTGCCAGCAGTTACGGGGGCTCTGGGGCCAACGTCCTGACTTTC.

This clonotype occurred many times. The CDR3 DNA sequence: TGTGCCAGCAGCTTAATGTGGGGGGGCGATCAGCCCCAGCATTTT. Translated: CASSLMWGGDQPQHF. The chain links TRBV7-2 to TRBJ1-5; D perhaps matches TRBD1 (6 bases). V lost 2 bases and J lost 5, with 13 bases in between. This CDR3 comprises 15 residues. Germline lookup yields CDR1 SGHTA and CDR2 FQGNSA.

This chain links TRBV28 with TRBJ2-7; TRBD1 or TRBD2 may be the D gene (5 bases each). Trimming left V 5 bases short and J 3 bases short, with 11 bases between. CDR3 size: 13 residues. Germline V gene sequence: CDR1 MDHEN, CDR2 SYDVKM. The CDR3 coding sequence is TGTGCCAGCAGTCGGGGAGACAGCTACGAGCAGTACTTC. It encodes CASSRGDSYEQYF. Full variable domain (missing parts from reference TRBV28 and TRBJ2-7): DVKVTQSSRYLVKRTGEKVFLECVQDMDHENMFWYRQDPGLGLRLIYFSYDVKMKEKGDIPEGYSVSREKKERFSLILESASTNQTSMYLCASSRGDSYEQYFGPGTRLTVT.

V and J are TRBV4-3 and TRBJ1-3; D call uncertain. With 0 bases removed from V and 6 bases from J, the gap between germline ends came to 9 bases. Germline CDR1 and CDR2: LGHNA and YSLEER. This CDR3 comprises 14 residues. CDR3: CASSQDKYVNTIYF. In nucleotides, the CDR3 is TGCGCCAGCAGCCAAGATAAATACGTAAACACCATATATTTT.

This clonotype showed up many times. CDR3 amino acids: CASSSHTSGRAFHYEQYF. CDR3 nucleotide sequence: TGTGCCAGCAGTTCCCATACTAGCGGGAGGGCCTTCCACTACGAGCAGTACTTC. J is TRBJ2-7 and V is TRBV28; 13 bases fit TRBD2. After removal of 4 bases from V and 3 bases from J, the junction contained 12 bases not matched to a gene. Germline V gene data show CDR1 as MDHEN and CDR2 as SYDVKM. CDR3 length: 18 amino acids.

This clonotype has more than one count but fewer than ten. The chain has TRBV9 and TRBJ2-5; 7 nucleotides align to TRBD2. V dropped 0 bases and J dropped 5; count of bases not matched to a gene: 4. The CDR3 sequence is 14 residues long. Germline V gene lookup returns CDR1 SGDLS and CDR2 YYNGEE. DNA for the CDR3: TGTGCCAGCAGCGTAGGACTAGCTACGGAGACCCAGTACTTC. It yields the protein CASSVGLATETQYF.

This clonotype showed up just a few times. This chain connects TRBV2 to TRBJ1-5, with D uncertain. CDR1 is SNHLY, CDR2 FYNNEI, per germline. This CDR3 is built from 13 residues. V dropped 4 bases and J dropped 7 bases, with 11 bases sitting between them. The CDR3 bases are TGTGCCAGCAGTGTAGGTCCGGGCCAGCCCCAGCATTTT. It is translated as CASSVGPGQPQHF.

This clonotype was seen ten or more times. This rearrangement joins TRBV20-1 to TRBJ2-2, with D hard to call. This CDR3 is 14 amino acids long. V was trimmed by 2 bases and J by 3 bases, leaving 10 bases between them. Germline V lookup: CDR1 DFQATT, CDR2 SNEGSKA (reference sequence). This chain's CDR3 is CSARFARDTGELFF. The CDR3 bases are TGCAGTGCTAGATTTGCAAGGGACACCGGGGAGCTGTTTTTT.

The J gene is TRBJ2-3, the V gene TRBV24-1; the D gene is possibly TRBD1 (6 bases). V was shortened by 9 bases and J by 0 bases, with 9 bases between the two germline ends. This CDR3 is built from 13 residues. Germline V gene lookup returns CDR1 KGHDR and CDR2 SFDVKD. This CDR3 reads CATSDRSTDTQYF. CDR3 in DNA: TGTGCCACCTCCGACAGGAGCACAGATACGCAGTATTTT.

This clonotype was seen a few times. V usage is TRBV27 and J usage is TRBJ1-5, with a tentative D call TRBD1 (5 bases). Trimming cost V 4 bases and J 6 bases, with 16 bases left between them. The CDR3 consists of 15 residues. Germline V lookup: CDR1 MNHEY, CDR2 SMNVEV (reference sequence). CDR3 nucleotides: TGTGCCAGCAGTTCGTTAGGCCAGGGCGTTCAGCCCCAGCATTTT. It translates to CASSSLGQGVQPQHF.

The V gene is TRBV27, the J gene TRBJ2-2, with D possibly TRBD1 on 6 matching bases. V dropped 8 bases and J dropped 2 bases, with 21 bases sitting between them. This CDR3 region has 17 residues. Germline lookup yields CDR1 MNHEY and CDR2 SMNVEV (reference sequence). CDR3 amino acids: CASRIFSGTFNTGELFF. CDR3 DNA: TGTGCCAGCCGCATCTTTTCCGGGACATTTAACACCGGGGAGCTGTTTTTT.

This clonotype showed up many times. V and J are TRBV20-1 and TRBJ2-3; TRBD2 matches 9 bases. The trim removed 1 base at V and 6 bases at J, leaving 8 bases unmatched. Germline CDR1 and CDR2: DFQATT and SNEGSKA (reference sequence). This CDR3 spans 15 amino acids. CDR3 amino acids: CSARAAGTSIDTQYF. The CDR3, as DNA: TGCAGTGCTAGAGCCGCCGGGACTAGCATCGATACGCAGTATTTT.

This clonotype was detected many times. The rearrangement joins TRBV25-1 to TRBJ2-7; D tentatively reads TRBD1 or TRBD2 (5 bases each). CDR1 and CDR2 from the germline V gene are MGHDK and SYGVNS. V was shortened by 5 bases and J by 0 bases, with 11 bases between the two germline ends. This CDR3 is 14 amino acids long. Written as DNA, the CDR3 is TGTGCCAGCAGTAGGGCAGGGAGCTCCTACGAGCAGTACTTC. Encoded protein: CASSRAGSSYEQYF.

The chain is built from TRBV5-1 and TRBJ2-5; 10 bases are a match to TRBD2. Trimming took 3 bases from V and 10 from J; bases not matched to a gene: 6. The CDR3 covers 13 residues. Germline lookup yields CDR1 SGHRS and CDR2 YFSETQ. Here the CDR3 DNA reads TGCGCCAGCAGCTACGCTAGCGGGAGCGGCCAGTACTTC. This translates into CASSYASGSGQYF.

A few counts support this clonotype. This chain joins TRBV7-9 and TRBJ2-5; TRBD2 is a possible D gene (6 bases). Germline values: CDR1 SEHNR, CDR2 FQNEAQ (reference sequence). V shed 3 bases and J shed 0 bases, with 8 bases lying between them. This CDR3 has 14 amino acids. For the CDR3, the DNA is TGTGCCAGCAGCTTTGGAGGGAACCAAGAGACCCAGTACTTC. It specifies CASSFGGNQETQYF.

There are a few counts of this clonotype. Written as DNA, the CDR3 is TGTGCCAGCAGCTTAGGAATAGAGTACAATGAGCAGTTCTTC. Amino acids: CASSLGIEYNEQFF. The chain is built from TRBV7-3 and TRBJ2-1, with D unresolved. V lost 2 bases, J lost 4 bases, and 9 bases lay in between. The CDR3 has 14 residues. The V gene's germline CDR1 is SGHTA and CDR2 FQGTGA.

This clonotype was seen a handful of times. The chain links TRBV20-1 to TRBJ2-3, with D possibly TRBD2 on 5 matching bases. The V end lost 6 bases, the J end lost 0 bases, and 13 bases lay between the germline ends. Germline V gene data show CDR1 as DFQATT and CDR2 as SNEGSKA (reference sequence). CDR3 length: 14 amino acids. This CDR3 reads CSALATSSTDTQYF. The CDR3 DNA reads TGCAGTGCCTTAGCGACATCTAGCACAGATACGCAGTATTTT.

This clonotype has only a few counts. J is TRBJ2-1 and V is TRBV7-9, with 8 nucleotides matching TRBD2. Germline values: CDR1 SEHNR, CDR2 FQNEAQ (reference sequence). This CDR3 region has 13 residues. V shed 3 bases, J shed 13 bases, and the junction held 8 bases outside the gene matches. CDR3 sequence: CASSFTAGESQFF. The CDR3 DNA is TGTGCCAGCAGCTTCACAGCGGGAGAGAGCCAGTTCTTC.

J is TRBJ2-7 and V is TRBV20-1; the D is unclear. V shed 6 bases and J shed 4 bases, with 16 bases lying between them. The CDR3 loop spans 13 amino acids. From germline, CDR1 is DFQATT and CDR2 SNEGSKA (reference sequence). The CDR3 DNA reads TGCAGTGCCCGAAACTCCCTCGGGTACGAGCAGTACTTC. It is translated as CSARNSLGYEQYF.

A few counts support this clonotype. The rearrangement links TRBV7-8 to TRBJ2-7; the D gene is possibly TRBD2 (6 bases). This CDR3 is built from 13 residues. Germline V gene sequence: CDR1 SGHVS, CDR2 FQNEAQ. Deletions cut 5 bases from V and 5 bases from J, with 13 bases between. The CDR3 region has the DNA TGTGCCAGCAGCCCGTCCGGGGAGGACGAGCAGTACTTC. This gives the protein CASSPSGEDEQYF. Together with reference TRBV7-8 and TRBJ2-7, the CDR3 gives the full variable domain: GAGVSQSPRYKVAKRGQDVALRCDPISGHVSLFWYQQALGQGPEFLTYFQNEAQLDKSGLPSDRFFAERPEGSVSTLKIQRTQQEDSAVYLCASSPSGEDEQYFGPGTRLTVT.

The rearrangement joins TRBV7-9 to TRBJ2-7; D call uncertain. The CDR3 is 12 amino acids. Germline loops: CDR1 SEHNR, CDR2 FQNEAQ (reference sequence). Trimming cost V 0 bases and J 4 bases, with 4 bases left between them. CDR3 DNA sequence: TGTGCCAGCAGCTTAGCCGAGTACGAGCAGTACTTC. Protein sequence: CASSLAEYEQYF.

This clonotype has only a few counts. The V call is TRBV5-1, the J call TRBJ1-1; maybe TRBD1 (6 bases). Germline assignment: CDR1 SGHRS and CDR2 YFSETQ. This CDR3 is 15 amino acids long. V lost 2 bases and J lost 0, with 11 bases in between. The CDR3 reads CASSFRQGMNTEAFF. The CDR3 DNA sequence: TGCGCCAGCAGCTTTAGGCAGGGGATGAACACTGAAGCTTTCTTT.

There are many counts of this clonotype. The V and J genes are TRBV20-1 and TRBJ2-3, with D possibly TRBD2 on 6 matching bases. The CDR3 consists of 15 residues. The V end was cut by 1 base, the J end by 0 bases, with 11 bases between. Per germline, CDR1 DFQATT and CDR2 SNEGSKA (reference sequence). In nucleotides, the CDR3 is TGCAGTGCTAGAGTGACCGGGACTAGCACAGATACGCAGTATTTT. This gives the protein CSARVTGTSTDTQYF.

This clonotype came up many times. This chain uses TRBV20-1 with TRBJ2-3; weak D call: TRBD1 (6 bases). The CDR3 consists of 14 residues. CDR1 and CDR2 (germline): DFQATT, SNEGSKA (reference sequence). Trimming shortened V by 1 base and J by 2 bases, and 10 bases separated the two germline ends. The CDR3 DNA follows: TGCAGTGCTAGAGTCCGGGACAACACAGATACGCAGTATTTT. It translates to CSARVRDNTDTQYF.

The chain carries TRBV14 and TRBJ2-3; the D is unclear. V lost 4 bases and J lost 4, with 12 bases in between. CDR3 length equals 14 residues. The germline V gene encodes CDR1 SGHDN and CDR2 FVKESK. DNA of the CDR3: TGTGCCAGCAGCCTTTCGCAGCTTGCAGATACGCAGTATTTT. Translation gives CASSLSQLADTQYF.

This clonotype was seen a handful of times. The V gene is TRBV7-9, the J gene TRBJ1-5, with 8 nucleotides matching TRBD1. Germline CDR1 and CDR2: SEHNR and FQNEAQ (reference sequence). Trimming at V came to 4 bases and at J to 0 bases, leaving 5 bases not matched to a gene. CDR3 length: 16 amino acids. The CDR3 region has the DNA TGTGCCAGCAGCTCGACAGGGGACTATAGCAATCAGCCCCAGCATTTT. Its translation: CASSSTGDYSNQPQHF.

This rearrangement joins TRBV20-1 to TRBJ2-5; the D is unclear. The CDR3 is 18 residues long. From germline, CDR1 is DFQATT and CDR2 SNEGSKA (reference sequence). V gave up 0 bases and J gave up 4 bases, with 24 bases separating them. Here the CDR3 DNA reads TGCAGTGCTAGAGATACCTCTGGGGTGAGCAGTATTGGAGAGACCCAGTACTTC. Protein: CSARDTSGVSSIGETQYF.

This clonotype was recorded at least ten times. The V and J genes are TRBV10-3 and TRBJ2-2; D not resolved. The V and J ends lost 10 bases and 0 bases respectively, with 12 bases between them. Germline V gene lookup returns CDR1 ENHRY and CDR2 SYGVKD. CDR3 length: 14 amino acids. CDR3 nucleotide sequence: TGTGCCACGACCGAGCTGGCGAACACCGGGGAGCTGTTTTTT. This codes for CATTELANTGELFF.

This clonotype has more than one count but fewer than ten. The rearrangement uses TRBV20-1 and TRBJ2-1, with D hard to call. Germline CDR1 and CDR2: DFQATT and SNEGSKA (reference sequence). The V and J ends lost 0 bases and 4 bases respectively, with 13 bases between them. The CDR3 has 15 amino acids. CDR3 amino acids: CSARETSRPYNEQFF. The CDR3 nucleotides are TGCAGTGCTAGAGAGACTTCCCGCCCTTACAATGAGCAGTTCTTC.

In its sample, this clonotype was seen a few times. CDR3 in amino acids: CASSGTSRETQYF. The DNA of the CDR3 is TGCGCCAGCAGCGGGACTAGTAGGGAGACCCAGTACTTC. This chain uses TRBV5-1 with TRBJ2-5; 8 bases are a match to TRBD2. V shed 4 bases and J 5 bases; nucleotides not matched to a gene: 4. Per the germline V gene, CDR1 is SGHRS and CDR2 is YFSETQ. This CDR3 spans 13 amino acids.

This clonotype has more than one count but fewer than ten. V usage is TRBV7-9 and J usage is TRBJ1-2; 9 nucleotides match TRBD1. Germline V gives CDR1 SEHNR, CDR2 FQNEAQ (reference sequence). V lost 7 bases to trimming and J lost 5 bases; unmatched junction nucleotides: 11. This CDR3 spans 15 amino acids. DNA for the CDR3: TGTGCCAGCACCCGACAGGGGGGCGCTGAATATGGCTACACCTTC. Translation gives CASTRQGGAEYGYTF.

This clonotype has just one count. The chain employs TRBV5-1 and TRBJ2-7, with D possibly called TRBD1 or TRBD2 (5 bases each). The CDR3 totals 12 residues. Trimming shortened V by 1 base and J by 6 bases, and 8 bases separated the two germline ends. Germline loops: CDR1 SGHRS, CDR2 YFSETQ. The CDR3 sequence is CASSLPGPEQYF. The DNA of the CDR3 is TGCGCCAGCAGCTTGCCGGGGCCCGAGCAGTACTTC.